The 24 T cell receptor beta chains in this list originate from one sample, sequenced in a study of PD-L1 blockade in urothelial cancer. The sample's time point: peripheral blood 6 weeks after treatment start. Data came from immunoSEQ multiplex PCR; TCRdb stores just in-frame clones and leaves some out. The table shows some 41,000 clones, with approximately 85% occurring only once. The input for sequencing was PBMCs, taken around atezolizumab (anti-PD-L1) treatment. These receptors all come from a man between 65 and 85 years old with urothelial cancer.

V gene TRBV9 combines with J gene TRBJ2-5, with D possibly being TRBD2 (5 bases). Trimming removed 0 bases at V and 4 bases at J, with 7 bases between. The CDR3 spans 13 residues. Germline V gene sequence: CDR1 SGDLS, CDR2 YYNGEE. This CDR3 is CASSVVSAETQYF. CDR3 nucleotides: TGTGCCAGCAGCGTAGTTAGCGCAGAGACCCAGTACTTC.

The CDR3 loop is CASSLELRGDIQYF. The DNA for the CDR3 is TGTGCCAGCAGCTTAGAACTACGGGGGGACATTCAGTACTTC. The rearrangement links TRBV11-2 to TRBJ2-4, with 7 bases matching TRBD2. V trimming: 0 bases; J trimming: 8 bases; junction bases outside the gene matches: 4. The CDR3 covers 14 residues. CDR1 is SGHAT and CDR2 is FQNNGV in the germline V gene.

The gene calls are TRBV6-1 and TRBJ2-1; D uncertain. Germline lookup yields CDR1 MNHNS and CDR2 SASEGT. The CDR3 consists of 11 residues. V was clipped by 2 bases and J by 10 bases, with 6 bases between them. The CDR3 DNA follows: TGTGCCAGCAGTGAATACGAGGAGCAGTTCTTC. Its translation is CASSEYEEQFF.

This sequence joins TRBV19 and TRBJ2-7, with 9 positions matching TRBD1. Looked up from germline, CDR1 is LNHDA and CDR2 is SQIVND (reference sequence). The CDR3 covers 15 residues. Trimming at V came to 6 bases and at J to 0 bases, leaving 6 bases not matched to a gene. CDR3 amino acids: CASSNRQGVSYEQYF. In DNA form, the CDR3 reads TGTGCCAGTAGCAACCGACAGGGGGTCTCCTACGAGCAGTACTTC.

V gene TRBV5-1 combines with J gene TRBJ2-1; a weak D match, TRBD2 (6 bases). Trimming took off 3 bases at V and 15 bases at J, with 13 bases between the two ends. Per germline, CDR1 SGHRS and CDR2 YFSETQ. CDR3 length: 11 amino acids. The CDR3 nucleotides are TGCGCCAGCAGCTCCTCAGGGACTTGGTTCTTC. It codes for CASSSSGTWFF.

This sequence joins TRBV7-8 and TRBJ2-3, with TRBD2 matching over 9 bases. CDR3 size: 16 residues. J gave up 3 bases and V 0 bases, and 4 bases lay outside the gene matches. Germline V gives CDR1 SGHVS, CDR2 FQNEAQ. As DNA, the CDR3 is TGTGCCAGCAGCTTAGCGAGGCTAGCGGGAACAGATACGCAGTATTTT. Amino acid sequence: CASSLARLAGTDTQYF.

In DNA form, the CDR3 reads TGTGCCAGCAGCTTGGTTCCCGGGGAGACCCAGTACTTC. Its translation is CASSLVPGETQYF. The chain uses TRBV5-5 and TRBJ2-5; D call uncertain. CDR1 is SGHKS and CDR2 is YYEKEE in the germline V gene (reference sequence). CDR3 length: 13 residues. Trimming took 0 bases from V and 5 from J, leaving 8 bases between them. The full variable domain, completed using reference TRBV5-5 and TRBJ2-5, is DAGVTQSPTHLIKTRGQQVTLRCSPISGHKSVSWYQQVLGQGPQFIFQYYEKEERGRGNFPDRFSARQFPNYSSELNVNALLLGDSALYLCASSLVPGETQYFGPGTRLLVL.

The V gene is TRBV5-4, the J gene TRBJ2-3; 8 bases are a match to TRBD2. The CDR3 totals 16 residues. The V gene end was trimmed by 4 bases and the J gene end by 4 bases; junction bases not matched to a gene: 11. Germline V gives CDR1 SGHNT, CDR2 YYREEE (reference sequence). CDR3 nucleotide sequence: TGTGCCAGCAGCACGCGAGCGGGAGCGACCCCAGATACGCAGTATTTT. Amino acid sequence: CASSTRAGATPDTQYF.

The rearrangement links TRBV29-1 to TRBJ2-1; TRBD1 matches at 7 bases. The V and J ends lost 1 base and 3 bases, in that order; junction bases with no gene match: 15. CDR1 is SQVTM, CDR2 ANQGSEA, per germline. The CDR3 length is 18 residues. The CDR3 sequence is CSVEGPILTGSYYNEQFF. The DNA for the CDR3 is TGCAGCGTTGAAGGGCCGATATTGACAGGGAGCTACTACAATGAGCAGTTCTTC.

This sequence joins TRBV21-1 and TRBJ2-5; the D call of TRBD2 is as the table states it, not checked on the DNA. TRBV21-1 is assigned pseudogene status. The CDR3 is 14 residues long. The CDR3 sequence: CASSLAGVGETQYF. The CDR3 DNA reads TGTGCCAGCAGTCTAGCGGGAGTTGGGGAGACCCAGTACTTC.

The chain combines TRBV5-1 with TRBJ2-1, with D tentatively TRBD2 (5 bases). The germline V gene encodes CDR1 SGHRS and CDR2 YFSETQ. CDR3 length: 14 residues. Between the trimmed V and J ends, which lost 3 bases and 8 bases, there was a span of 15 bases. The CDR3 is CASSYGVVTDEQFF. For the CDR3, the DNA is TGCGCCAGCAGCTACGGGGTCGTGACTGATGAGCAGTTCTTC.

The chain couples TRBV19 to TRBJ1-5; no clear D. This CDR3 comprises 12 residues. V lost 3 bases to trimming and J lost 4 bases, with 4 bases between them. Germline assignment: CDR1 LNHDA and CDR2 SQIVND (reference sequence). CDR3 protein: CASSIRNQPQHF. In DNA form, the CDR3 reads TGTGCCAGTAGTATCCGGAATCAGCCCCAGCATTTT.

The DNA for the CDR3 is TGTGCCAGCAGCTTGAGGGAACTCGCGCCCTACGAGCAGTACTTC. It encodes CASSLRELAPYEQYF. The chain has TRBV4-2 and TRBJ2-7; D is possibly TRBD2 (5 bases). This CDR3 has 15 amino acids. The V end was cut by 5 bases, the J end by 2 bases, with 16 bases between. In germline, CDR1 is LGHNA, CDR2 YNFKEQ.

This chain links TRBV10-3 with TRBJ2-5; D possibly corresponds to TRBD2 (6 bases). The CDR3 contains 19 residues. V was cut by 0 bases and J by 1 base, with 21 bases left in between. Germline V gene sequence: CDR1 ENHRY, CDR2 SYGVKD. CDR3 sequence reads: CAISESMGGGLPPQETQYF. The CDR3 nucleotides read TGTGCCATCAGTGAGTCGATGGGGGGAGGACTCCCGCCCCAAGAGACCCAGTACTTC.

The chain joins TRBV29-1 to TRBJ2-3; weak D call: TRBD2 (5 bases). Looked up from germline, CDR1 is SQVTM and CDR2 is ANQGSEA. Trimming removed 7 bases from V and 3 bases from J, with 11 bases in between. This CDR3 spans 12 amino acids. The CDR3 spells CSAGLSTDTQYF. For the CDR3, the DNA is TGCAGCGCCGGACTGAGTACAGATACGCAGTATTTT.

The chain couples TRBV18 to TRBJ2-2; the D gene is possibly TRBD2 (6 bases). V shed 5 bases and J shed 3 bases, with 13 bases lying between them. The germline CDR1 and CDR2 sequences are KGHSH and LQKENI. CDR3 length equals 15 residues. CDR3 coding DNA: TGTGCCAGCTCAGCCATTTGGGGGGACACCGGGGAGCTGTTTTTT. This codes for CASSAIWGDTGELFF.

This sequence joins TRBV15 and TRBJ1-4; possible D gene TRBD1, 5 bases. V lost 3 bases and J lost 8, with 10 bases in between. In germline, CDR1 is LNHNV, CDR2 YYDKDF (reference sequence). The CDR3 contains 13 residues. CDR3 sequence: CATSRGHREKLFF. The CDR3 DNA is TGTGCCACCAGCAGGGGGCATAGGGAAAAACTGTTTTTT.

The V and J genes are TRBV5-8 and TRBJ2-7; 8 nucleotides align to TRBD1. This CDR3 is 14 amino acids long. Germline V gives CDR1 SGHTS, CDR2 YDEGEE. Germline trimming cut 4 bases from V and 6 bases from J; bases unmatched to any gene: 9. The CDR3 reads CASSPRTGKGEQYF. The CDR3 DNA reads as TGTGCCAGCAGCCCCCGGACAGGGAAGGGCGAGCAGTACTTC.

The chain links TRBV4-1 to TRBJ2-4, with D maybe TRBD2 (6 bases). V gave up 3 bases and J gave up 0 bases, with 12 bases separating them. The CDR3 is 16 amino acids. Germline V CDR1 and CDR2: MGHRA, YSYEKL. The CDR3 DNA is TGCGCCAGCAGCCAGGGACTCCCGATAGCCAAAAACATTCAGTACTTC. Translated, it gives CASSQGLPIAKNIQYF.

V gene TRBV12-5 combines with J gene TRBJ2-2; 11 bases are shared with TRBD2. This CDR3 spans 21 amino acids. Trimming removed 4 bases from V and 3 bases from J; junction bases left unmatched: 19. In germline, CDR1 is LGHNT, CDR2 FRNRAP. The CDR3 bases are TGTGCTAGTGGTTCCCTTGGAGGGGTTGGACTAGCGGGCCTGGACACCGGGGAGCTGTTTTTT. Encoded protein: CASGSLGGVGLAGLDTGELFF.

The chain carries TRBV14 and TRBJ2-5; D not resolved. V lost 0 bases and J lost 0, with 11 bases in between. The CDR3 contains 16 residues. Germline assignment: CDR1 SGHDN and CDR2 FVKESK. CDR3 sequence (DNA): TGTGCCAGCAGCCAAGATAGTTGGGCATACCAAGAGACCCAGTACTTC. This translates into CASSQDSWAYQETQYF.

The chain combines TRBV6-1 with TRBJ1-3, with unresolved D. CDR3 size: 17 residues. Germline V gene data show CDR1 as MNHNS and CDR2 as SASEGT. V was trimmed by 1 base and J by 0 bases, leaving 13 bases between them. CDR3 coding DNA: TGTGCCAGCAGTGAAGAGGAGTACCGCTTCTCTGGAAACACCATATATTTT. As protein: CASSEEEYRFSGNTIYF.

The CDR3 coding sequence is TGTGCCAGCAGTGTTTTGGGACCTACAGGGGGACACTATGGCTACACCTTC. This encodes CASSVLGPTGGHYGYTF. The genes are TRBV6-4 and TRBJ1-2, with 8 bases fitting TRBD1. V shed 4 bases and J 3 bases; nucleotides not matched to a gene: 13. The CDR3 sequence is 17 residues long. Looked up from germline, CDR1 is MRHNA and CDR2 is SNTAGT.

V is TRBV2 and J is TRBJ1-1; 7 bases are a match to TRBD1. Germline V gene data show CDR1 as SNHLY and CDR2 as FYNNEI. The junction had 7 bases not matched to a gene; V was cut back by 2 bases and J by 1 base. The CDR3 runs to 16 residues. The CDR3 loop is CASSETTGWRNTEAFF. CDR3 coding DNA: TGTGCCAGCAGTGAAACGACAGGGTGGCGGAACACTGAAGCTTTCTTT.